The 26 T cell receptor beta chains listed next were all sequenced from one sample in a study of T-cell memory formation after mild COVID-19. In TCRdb, the 5' RACE reads were re-called with MiXCR into one record per CDR3 protein. Of around 120,000 distinct CDR3 sequences listed, more than 15% are singletons. Sequenced input: PBMCs or a T cell subset sorted from them (not recorded which). The receptors originated from an adult woman who had mild COVID-19 (a few samples of this study predate the infection). Cell type and time point are not known.

The rearrangement joins TRBV4-2 to TRBJ1-2, with D perhaps TRBD1 (6 bases). There are 15 residues in the CDR3. The germline CDR1 and CDR2 sequences are LGHNA and YNFKEQ. V lost 2 bases and J lost 6, with 16 bases in between. CDR3 DNA: TGTGCCAGCAGCCAAACAGGGACCGCTCATGATGGCTACACCTTC. The encoded protein is CASSQTGTAHDGYTF.

V is TRBV29-1 and J is TRBJ2-5; a possible D gene is TRBD1 (6 bases). The V end was cut by 5 bases, the J end by 1 base, with 8 bases between. The CDR3 runs 12 residues. In germline, CDR1 is SQVTM, CDR2 ANQGSEA. CDR3 bases: TGCAGCGTTAAACAGGGCCAAGAGACCCAGTACTTC. This translates into CSVKQGQETQYF.

The sample holds one count of this clonotype. V and J are TRBV18 and TRBJ1-2; TRBD1 matches 7 bases. This CDR3 comprises 14 residues. The V gene's germline CDR1 is KGHSH and CDR2 LQKENI. After removal of 5 bases from V and 1 base from J, the junction contained 4 bases not matched to a gene. CDR3 DNA sequence: TGTGCCAGCTCATTAAGGGACAGTAACTATGGCTACACCTTC. Its protein is CASSLRDSNYGYTF.

CDR3 loop: CASSVVPRIEQFF. The DNA of the CDR3 is TGTGCCAGCAGTGTTGTCCCCCGGATCGAGCAGTTCTTC. This chain joins TRBV12-3 or TRBV12-4 and TRBJ2-1; D is uncertain. V was pared by 5 bases and J by 10 bases, with 15 bases between. This CDR3 has 13 residues.

This clonotype was seen more than once but under ten times. V usage is TRBV7-8 and J usage is TRBJ2-3; perhaps TRBD2 as D (5 bases). The ends were cut back, 1 base at V and 0 bases at J, with 8 bases in the middle. This CDR3 contains 15 residues. The germline V gene encodes CDR1 SGHVS and CDR2 FQNEAQ. CDR3 sequence: CASSLGRISTDTQYF. As DNA, the CDR3 is TGTGCCAGCAGCTTAGGGAGGATCAGCACAGATACGCAGTATTTT.

This clonotype was seen a handful of times. The chain carries TRBV6-5 and TRBJ2-7; 9 bases are shared with TRBD1. Germline-derived CDR1 and CDR2 are MNHEY and SVGAGI. The CDR3 spans 15 residues. V dropped 0 bases and J dropped 0; count of bases not matched to a gene: 0. Here the CDR3 DNA reads TGTGCCAGCAGTTACTCGGACAGGGGCTCCTACGAGCAGTACTTC. It encodes CASSYSDRGSYEQYF.

Many counts were recorded for this clonotype. The CDR3 bases are TGTGCCAGCAGGGTAAATCAGCCCCAGCATTTT. It yields the protein CASRVNQPQHF. This sequence joins TRBV6-6 and TRBJ1-5; D remains unclear. From germline, CDR1 is MNHNY and CDR2 SVGAGI (reference sequence). Trimming cost V 6 bases and J 4 bases, with 4 bases left between them. CDR3 length: 11 amino acids.

This clonotype was found a few times. This chain connects TRBV6-5 to TRBJ2-5; no clear D gene. The CDR3 covers 16 residues. Trimming shortened V by 6 bases and J by 5 bases, and 22 bases separated the two germline ends. Germline-derived CDR1 and CDR2 are MNHEY and SVGAGI. CDR3 sequence reads: CASSGFYRPGRETQYF. CDR3 sequence (DNA): TGTGCCAGCAGCGGCTTTTATCGACCGGGCAGGGAGACCCAGTACTTC.

The chain employs TRBV6-2 or TRBV6-3 and TRBJ2-1, with 11 bases matching TRBD2. Germline V lookup: CDR1 MNHEY, CDR2 SVGEGT. This CDR3 spans 16 amino acids. V dropped 1 base and J dropped 7; count of bases not matched to a gene: 6. The CDR3 bases are TGTGCCAGCAGTTACTTAGGTGGGACTAGCGGTAATGAGCAGTTCTTC. Translation: CASSYLGGTSGNEQFF.

This clonotype was recorded many times. The chain is built from TRBV12-3 or TRBV12-4 and TRBJ2-5, with 8 nucleotides matching TRBD1. With V trimmed by 4 bases and J by 8 bases, 3 bases remained unmatched. The CDR3 runs to 12 residues. CDR3 in amino acids: CASSSDRDTQYF. The DNA of the CDR3 is TGTGCCAGCAGTTCGGACAGGGATACCCAGTACTTC.

This clonotype was seen more than once but under ten times. The chain uses TRBV2 and TRBJ2-7, with 7 bases fitting TRBD2. CDR3 size: 14 residues. CDR1 and CDR2 (germline): SNHLY, FYNNEI. V gave up 3 bases and J gave up 0 bases; unmatched junction bases: 2. The CDR3 nucleotides are TGTGCCAGCAGTGACGGACTAGTCTCCTACGAGCAGTACTTC. It encodes CASSDGLVSYEQYF.

The chain is built from TRBV5-1 and TRBJ2-7, with 11 nucleotides matching TRBD1. This CDR3 spans 14 amino acids. Germline values: CDR1 SGHRS, CDR2 YFSETQ. Unmatched junction bases numbered 3, after V lost 4 bases and J lost 3 bases. CDR3 region: CASSPDRGLYEQYF. In DNA form, the CDR3 reads TGCGCCAGCAGCCCGGACAGGGGGCTCTACGAGCAGTACTTC.

The genes are TRBV29-1 and TRBJ2-2; 7 bases line up with TRBD2. Germline CDR1 SQVTM, CDR2 ANQGSEA. V dropped 5 bases and J dropped 2; count of bases not matched to a gene: 8. The CDR3 length is 15 residues. The CDR3 here is CSVRLAEPNTGELFF. The CDR3 nucleotides read TGCAGCGTTCGTCTAGCGGAGCCCAACACCGGGGAGCTGTTTTTT.

The rearrangement joins TRBV5-1 to TRBJ1-1, with no clear D. The germline gives CDR1 SGHRS, CDR2 YFSETQ. This CDR3 comprises 15 residues. Trimming pared 0 bases from V and 4 bases from J, leaving 13 bases between. The CDR3 bases are TGCGCCAGCAGCTTGGTGCCAGGCGGAAGCACTGAAGCTTTCTTT. Its translation: CASSLVPGGSTEAFF.

This clonotype has a count of ten or more. The genes are TRBV7-2 and TRBJ2-7; the D is unclear. The CDR3 runs to 11 residues. Trimming removed 4 bases at V and 3 bases at J, with 4 bases between. CDR1 and CDR2 (germline): SGHTA, FQGNSA. The CDR3 loop reads CASSSHYEQYF. The CDR3 DNA is TGTGCCAGCAGCTCTCACTACGAGCAGTACTTC.

This clonotype has a handful of counts. The rearrangement links TRBV24-1 to TRBJ2-2; D gene ambiguous. This CDR3 contains 14 residues. V lost 4 bases and J 6 bases, leaving 11 bases between the germline ends. Germline lookup yields CDR1 KGHDR and CDR2 SFDVKD. CDR3 coding DNA: TGTGCCACCAGTGACCCCCCCCCACCCGGGGAGCTGTTTTTT. Protein sequence: CATSDPPPPGELFF.

This clonotype was seen a few times. The chain employs TRBV10-3 and TRBJ2-1; 7 positions agree with TRBD1. There are 11 residues in the CDR3. Germline CDR1 and CDR2: ENHRY and SYGVKD. V lost 10 bases to trimming and J lost 8 bases; unmatched junction nucleotides: 5. This chain's CDR3 is CATTGVDEQFF. In DNA form, the CDR3 reads TGTGCCACTACAGGGGTGGATGAGCAGTTCTTC.

V usage is TRBV19 and J usage is TRBJ2-1, with D maybe TRBD2 (5 bases). With 5 bases removed from V and 8 bases from J, the gap between germline ends came to 25 bases. Germline V gene sequence: CDR1 LNHDA, CDR2 SQIVND (reference sequence). The CDR3 spans 17 residues. CDR3 sequence (DNA): TGTGCCAGTAGTCTCCGTCCGAGGGTACTCCAGGTCGATGAGCAGTTCTTC. It translates to CASSLRPRVLQVDEQFF.

This clonotype was observed a handful of times. The J gene is TRBJ2-4, the V gene TRBV4-2, with TRBD2 matching 8 bases. The length of the CDR3 is 17 residues. Trimming at V came to 0 bases and at J to 6 bases, leaving 10 bases not matched to a gene. CDR1 LGHNA and CDR2 YNFKEQ come from the germline V gene. The CDR3 spells CASSQDGNGRAGNIQYF. In DNA form, the CDR3 reads TGTGCCAGCAGCCAAGACGGGAACGGGAGGGCCGGAAACATTCAGTACTTC.

This clonotype has just a few counts. The V call is TRBV6-6, the J call TRBJ2-5; 14 positions agree with TRBD2. Germline lookup yields CDR1 MNHNY and CDR2 SVGAGI (reference sequence). The CDR3 totals 15 residues. With V trimmed by 6 bases and J by 4 bases, 4 bases remained unmatched. The CDR3 bases are TGTGCCAGCAGATCGGGGACTAGCGGGAGAGAGACCCAGTACTTC. Amino acid sequence: CASRSGTSGRETQYF.

The V gene is TRBV29-1, the J gene TRBJ2-3; perhaps TRBD1 as D (6 bases). The CDR3 consists of 14 residues. Germline CDR1 SQVTM, CDR2 ANQGSEA. Trimming removed 4 bases from V and 3 bases from J, with 14 bases in between. CDR3 sequence: CSVGTGKFTDTQYF. Here the CDR3 DNA reads TGCAGCGTTGGAACAGGGAAGTTTACAGATACGCAGTATTTT.

This chain connects TRBV20-1 to TRBJ2-1; 8 bases are a match to TRBD1. Losses at the gene ends were 3 bases for V and 2 bases for J; bases not matched to a gene: 15. This CDR3 spans 18 amino acids. Per germline, CDR1 DFQATT and CDR2 SNEGSKA (reference sequence). The chain's CDR3 is CSARAPTRTGMTYNEQFF. CDR3 nucleotides: TGCAGTGCTAGGGCCCCAACCCGGACAGGGATGACCTACAATGAGCAGTTCTTC.

This clonotype occurred many times. J is TRBJ2-5 and V is TRBV4-1, with 9 bases matching TRBD2. The CDR3 runs 15 residues. Per germline, CDR1 MGHRA and CDR2 YSYEKL. The V and J ends lost 4 bases and 3 bases, in that order; junction bases with no gene match: 6. The CDR3 loop is CASSPRVAGEETQYF. The DNA of the CDR3 is TGCGCCAGCAGCCCTAGGGTAGCGGGAGAAGAGACCCAGTACTTC.

The rearrangement joins TRBV29-1 to TRBJ2-5, with D unclear. The germline gives CDR1 SQVTM, CDR2 ANQGSEA. The CDR3 loop spans 12 amino acids. V lost 8 bases and J lost 5, with 15 bases in between. The CDR3 DNA is TGCAGCCTCCAAGTTTCTCTGGAGACCCAGTACTTC. Encoded protein: CSLQVSLETQYF.

V gene TRBV5-1 combines with J gene TRBJ1-1; 7 bases align to TRBD1. Germline CDR1 is SGHRS and CDR2 is YFSETQ. With 4 bases clipped from V and 3 bases from J, the junction kept 3 bases outside the gene matches. This CDR3 contains 13 residues. The CDR3 sequence is CASSVDRDTEAFF. The CDR3 nucleotides are TGCGCCAGCAGCGTCGACAGGGACACTGAAGCTTTCTTT.

V gene TRBV5-1 combines with J gene TRBJ2-1; 8 nucleotides agree with TRBD2. The CDR3 length is 15 residues. CDR1 and CDR2 (germline): SGHRS, YFSETQ. V lost 7 bases, J lost 8 bases, and 14 bases stayed unmatched. CDR3: CASVRVGGAADEQFF. The CDR3 coding sequence is TGCGCCAGCGTGCGAGTCGGGGGGGCTGCCGATGAGCAGTTCTTC.